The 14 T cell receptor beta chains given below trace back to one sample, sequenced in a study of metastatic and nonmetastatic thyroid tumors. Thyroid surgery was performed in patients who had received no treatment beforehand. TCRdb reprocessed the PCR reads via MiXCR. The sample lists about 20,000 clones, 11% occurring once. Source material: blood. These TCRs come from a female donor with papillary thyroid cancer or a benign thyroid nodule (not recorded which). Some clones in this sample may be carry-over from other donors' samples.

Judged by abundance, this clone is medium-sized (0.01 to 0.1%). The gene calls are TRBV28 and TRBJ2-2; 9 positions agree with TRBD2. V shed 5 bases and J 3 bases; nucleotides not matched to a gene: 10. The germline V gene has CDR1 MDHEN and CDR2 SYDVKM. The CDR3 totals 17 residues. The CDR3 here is CASSPYSGRIDTGELFF. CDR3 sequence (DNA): TGTGCCAGCAGTCCATATAGCGGGAGAATAGACACCGGGGAGCTGTTTTTT.

The CDR3 here is CSASTSGSYEQYF. CDR3 sequence (DNA): TGCAGTGCTTCGACTAGCGGGAGCTACGAGCAGTACTTC. The chain couples TRBV20-1 to TRBJ2-7, with 12 positions matching TRBD2. The V segment lost 5 bases and the J segment 3 bases; nucleotides outside the gene matches: 2. Germline-derived CDR1 and CDR2 are DFQATT and SNEGSKA (reference sequence). The length of the CDR3 is 13 residues.

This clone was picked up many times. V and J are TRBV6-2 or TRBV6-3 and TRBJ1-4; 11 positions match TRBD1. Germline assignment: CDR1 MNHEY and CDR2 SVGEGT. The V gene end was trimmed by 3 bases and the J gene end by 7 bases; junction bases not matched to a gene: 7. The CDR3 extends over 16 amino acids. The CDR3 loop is CASSYPGQGAREKLFF. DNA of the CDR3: TGTGCCAGCAGTTATCCCGGACAGGGGGCCCGTGAAAAACTGTTTTTT.

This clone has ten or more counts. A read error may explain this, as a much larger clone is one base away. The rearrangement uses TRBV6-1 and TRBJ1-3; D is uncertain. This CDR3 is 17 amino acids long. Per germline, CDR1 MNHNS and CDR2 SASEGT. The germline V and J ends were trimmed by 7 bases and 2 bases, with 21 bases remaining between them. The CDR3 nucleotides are TGTGCCAGCATGAGAGTCAGCAACTCCGGCCCTGGAAACACCATATATTTT. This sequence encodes CASMRVSNSGPGNTIYF.

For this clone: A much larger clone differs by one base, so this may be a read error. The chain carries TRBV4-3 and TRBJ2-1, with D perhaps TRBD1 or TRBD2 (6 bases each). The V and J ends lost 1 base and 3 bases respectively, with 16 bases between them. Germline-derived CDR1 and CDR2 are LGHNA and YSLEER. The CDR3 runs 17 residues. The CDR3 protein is CASSQGLPGGCYNEQFF. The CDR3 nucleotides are TGCGCCAGCAGCCAAGGTCTCCCCGGGGGCTGCTACAATGAGCAGTTCTTC.

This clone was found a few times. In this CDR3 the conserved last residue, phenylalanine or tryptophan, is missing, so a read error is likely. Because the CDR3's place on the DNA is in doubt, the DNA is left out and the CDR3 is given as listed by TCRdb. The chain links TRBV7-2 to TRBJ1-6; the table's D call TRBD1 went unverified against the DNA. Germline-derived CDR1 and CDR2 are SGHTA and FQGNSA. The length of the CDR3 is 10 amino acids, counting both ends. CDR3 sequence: CASSYGGGAL.

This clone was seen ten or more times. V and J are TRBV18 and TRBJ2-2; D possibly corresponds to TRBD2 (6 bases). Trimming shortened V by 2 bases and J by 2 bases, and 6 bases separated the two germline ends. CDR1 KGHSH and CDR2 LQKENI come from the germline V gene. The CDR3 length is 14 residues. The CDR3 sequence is CASSPTSNTGELFF. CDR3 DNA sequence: TGTGCCAGCTCACCAACTAGCAACACCGGGGAGCTGTTTTTT.

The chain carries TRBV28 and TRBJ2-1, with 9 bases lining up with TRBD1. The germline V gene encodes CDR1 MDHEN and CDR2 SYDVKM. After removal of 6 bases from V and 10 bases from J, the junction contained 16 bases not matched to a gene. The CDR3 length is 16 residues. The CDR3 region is CASRTVQGAGSNEQFF. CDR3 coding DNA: TGTGCCAGCAGAACCGTACAGGGGGCGGGAAGTAACGAGCAGTTCTTC.

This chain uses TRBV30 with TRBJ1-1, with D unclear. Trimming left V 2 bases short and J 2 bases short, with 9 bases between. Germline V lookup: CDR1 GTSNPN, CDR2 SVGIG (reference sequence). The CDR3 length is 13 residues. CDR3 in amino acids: CAWSQAFNTEAFF. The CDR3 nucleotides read TGTGCCTGGAGTCAAGCGTTCAACACTGAAGCTTTCTTT.

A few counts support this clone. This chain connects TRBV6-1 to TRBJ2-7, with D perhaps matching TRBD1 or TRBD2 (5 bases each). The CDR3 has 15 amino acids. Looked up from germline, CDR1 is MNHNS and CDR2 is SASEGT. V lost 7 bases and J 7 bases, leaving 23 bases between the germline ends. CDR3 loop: CASNPGTTNLWEQYF. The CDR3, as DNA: TGTGCCAGCAACCCAGGGACCACGAACTTATGGGAGCAGTACTTC.

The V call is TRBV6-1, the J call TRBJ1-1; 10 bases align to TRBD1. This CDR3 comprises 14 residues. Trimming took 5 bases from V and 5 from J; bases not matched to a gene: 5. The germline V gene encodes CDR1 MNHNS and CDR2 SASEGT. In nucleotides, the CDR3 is TGTGCCAGCAGTTCCGGACAGGGGGAAACTGAAGCTTTCTTT. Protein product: CASSSGQGETEAFF.

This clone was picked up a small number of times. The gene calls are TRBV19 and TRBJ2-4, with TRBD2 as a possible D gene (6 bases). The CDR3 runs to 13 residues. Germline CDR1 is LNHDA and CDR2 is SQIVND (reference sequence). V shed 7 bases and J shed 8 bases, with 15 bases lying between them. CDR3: CASITSREDIQYF. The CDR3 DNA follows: TGTGCCAGTATCACTTCCAGGGAGGACATTCAGTACTTC.

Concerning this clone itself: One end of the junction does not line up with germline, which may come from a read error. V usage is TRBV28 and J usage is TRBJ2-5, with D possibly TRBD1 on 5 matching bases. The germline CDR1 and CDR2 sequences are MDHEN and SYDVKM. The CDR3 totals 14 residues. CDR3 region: CASSPTELQDTQYF. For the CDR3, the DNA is TGTGCCAGTAGTCCGACAGAGCTCCAAGATACCCAGTACTTC. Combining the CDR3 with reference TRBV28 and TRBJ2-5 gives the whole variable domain DVKVTQSSRYLVKRTGEKVFLECVQDMDHENMFWYRQDPGLGLRLIYFSYDVKMKEKGDIPEGYSVSREKKERFSLILESASTNQTSMYLCASSPTELQDTQYFGPGTRLLVL.

CDR3 nucleotides: TGTGCCAGCAGCTTGTCCCGTGGGGGGGCCAAAAACATTCAGTACTTC. This gives the protein CASSLSRGGAKNIQYF. The V gene is TRBV5-4, the J gene TRBJ2-4; possible D gene TRBD2, 6 bases. Per the germline V gene, CDR1 is SGHNT and CDR2 is YYREEE (reference sequence). The V and J ends lost 1 base and 1 base respectively, with 12 bases between them. The CDR3 extends over 16 amino acids.